The rows below give T cell receptor beta chains drawn from one sample of a study of T cell changes during pregnancy in multiple sclerosis. Assay: immunoSEQ multiplex PCR; the TCRdb copy retains only in-frame clones and omits some. This table has about 67,000 clones, approximately 90% appearing once. The sequencing used peripheral blood, collected in the first trimester of pregnancy. The receptors originated from a female donor in good health, enrolled as a control in a pregnancy study. Both conserved end residues are part of each CDR3. D genes are given only for firm matches. Clone size appears in some rows only: once, few, many, or a class for an expanded clone.

TRBV30	.	TRBJ2-1	.	TGTGCCTGGGGGGGGACGCTCTCCTACAATGAGCAGTTCTTC	CAWGGTLSYNEQFF
TRBV6-1	.	TRBJ1-2	medium-sized	TGTGCCAGCAGTGCCCGTGGGCAGGGCCATGGCTACACCTTC	CASSARGQGHGYTF
TRBV27	TRBD2	TRBJ2-1	.	TGTGCCAGCAGCCCTACATGGGTCCGGACTAGCGGGAGAAATGAGCAGTTCTTC	CASSPTWVRTSGRNEQFF
TRBV4-1	TRBD2	TRBJ2-5	.	TGCGCCAGCAGCCCCCACCCCAGACTAGCGGAAGGTCAAGAGACCCAGTACTTC	CASSPHPRLAEGQETQYF
TRBV4-2	.	TRBJ1-4	few	TGTGCCAGCAGTCAAGGGAGGTTTGGCGAAAAACTGTTTTTT	CASSQGRFGEKLFF
TRBV27	TRBD2	TRBJ2-7	.	TGTGCCAGCAGCCGGCCCGCTAGCGGGAGTAACGAGCAGTACTTC	CASSRPASGSNEQYF
TRBV4-1	TRBD2	TRBJ2-7	.	TGCGCCAGCAGCCAAGGTGGTCTAGCGGGAGGCGAGCAGTACTTC	CASSQGGLAGGEQYF
TRBV11-2	.	TRBJ2-2	.	TGTGCCAGCAGCTTCCCGGAGGAGTACGGCAGGGGAGGGGCCGGGGAGCTGTTTTTT	CASSFPEEYGRGGAGELFF
TRBV5-6	.	TRBJ2-7	.	TGTGCCAGCAGCCGAGGTGTGAGGCCCCTTAATGTCGGCGAGCAGTACTTC	CASSRGVRPLNVGEQYF
TRBV28	.	TRBJ2-1	.	TGTGCCAGCATGACTAGGGAGAATGAGCAGTTCTTC	CASMTRENEQFF
TRBV28	.	TRBJ1-1	.	TGTGCCAGCAGCCGGGTGGACACTGAAGCTTTCTTT	CASSRVDTEAFF
TRBV5-1	TRBD2	TRBJ2-1	once	TGCGCCAGCAGCATAGGGACTAGCTTCTCCTACAATGAGCAGTTCTTC	CASSIGTSFSYNEQFF
TRBV19	TRBD1	TRBJ2-7	.	TGTGCCAGTAGTATAATGACAGGGGCCTACGAGCAGTACTTC	CASSIMTGAYEQYF
TRBV5-4	TRBD1	TRBJ2-7	.	TGTGCCAGCAGCCTGGGACAGGGGGCCCACGAGCAGTACTTC	CASSLGQGAHEQYF
TRBV28	.	TRBJ2-5	once	TGTGCCAGCAGTTTAATTGGAGGTCAAGAGACCCAGTACTTC	CASSLIGGQETQYF
TRBV4-1	.	TRBJ2-3	.	TGCGCCAGCAGCCAAGATACTATCACAGATACGCAGTATTTT	CASSQDTITDTQYF
TRBV5-4	.	TRBJ2-5	.	TGTGCCAGCAGACTAAGCCAGGGCGAGGAGACCCAGTACTTC	CASRLSQGEETQYF
TRBV2	TRBD1	TRBJ1-5	.	TGTGCCAGCAGAGACGACAGGGGAGATCAGCCCCAGCATTTT	CASRDDRGDQPQHF
TRBV5-1	.	TRBJ2-6	.	TGCGCCAGCAGCTTGGATACAGGCTCTGGGGCCAACGTCCTGACTTTC	CASSLDTGSGANVLTF
TRBV9	TRBD2	TRBJ2-2	.	TGTGCCAGCAGCGTCGGACTAGCGGGAGGGTACACCGGGGAGCTGTTTTTT	CASSVGLAGGYTGELFF
TRBV5-1	.	TRBJ2-2	.	TGCGCCAGCAGCAGCCAATTGAACACCGGGGAGCTGTTTTTT	CASSSQLNTGELFF
TRBV18	.	TRBJ1-3	.	TGTGCCAGCTCACCCCCAGTATTGGGAAACACCATATATTTT	CASSPPVLGNTIYF
TRBV19	TRBD1	TRBJ2-5	.	TGTGCCAGTAATCCAGGGGGTTTGGGAGAGACCCAGTACTTC	CASNPGGLGETQYF
TRBV25-1	TRBD1	TRBJ2-1	.	TGTGCCAGCAGTGAGTGGACAGGGGTGGGACTCGGGCAGTTCTTC	CASSEWTGVGLGQFF
TRBV21-1	.	TRBJ2-3	.	TGTGCCAGCAGCAAAGAAGAGGTCAGCCGCACAGATACGCAGTATTTT	CASSKEEVSRTDTQYF
TRBV6-4	TRBD2	TRBJ2-1	once	TGTGCCAGCAGTGACGGGCGGGAGTCAATTAATGAGCAGTTCTTC	CASSDGRESINEQFF
TRBV28	TRBD1	TRBJ2-3	once	TGTGCCAGCACCCCAGGGGGAACGTTGGATACGCAGTATTTT	CASTPGGTLDTQYF
TRBV5-6	TRBD2	TRBJ2-1	.	TGTGCCAGCAGCCAAGGACTAGCGGGAATAAGGGAGCAGTTCTTC	CASSQGLAGIREQFF
TRBV28	TRBD1	TRBJ2-1	.	TGTGCCAGCCAGATCCAGGGGGCGCTAGGGCAATTTAGGGGCAATGAGCAGTTCTTC	CASQIQGALGQFRGNEQFF
TRBV2	TRBD2	TRBJ2-7	.	TGTGCCAGCAGAGGGGACTACTCCTACGAGCAGTACTTC	CASRGDYSYEQYF
TRBV27	.	TRBJ2-7	.	TGTGCCAGCAGTCCGGGAGCCAAACTCCACGAGCAGTACTTC	CASSPGAKLHEQYF
TRBV5-1	.	TRBJ2-3	.	TGCGCCAGCAGCTCCGGGGTATCTAGCACAGATACGCAGTATTTT	CASSSGVSSTDTQYF
TRBV19	.	TRBJ2-3	.	TGTGCCAGTAGTCCCGGTCTGAGCAGCACAGATACGCAGTATTTT	CASSPGLSSTDTQYF
TRBV6-6	TRBD1	TRBJ1-1	.	TGTGCCAGCAGTGACAACAGGGGAAACACTGAAGCTTTCTTT	CASSDNRGNTEAFF
TRBV11-1	.	TRBJ2-7	.	TGTGCCAGCAGCCGCTCCCGGGGGAACTCCTACGAGCAGTACTTC	CASSRSRGNSYEQYF
TRBV4-1	.	TRBJ2-1	.	TGCGCCAGCAGCCAAGAGAGGGCCCCCCGGATCGGAGGTGAGCAGTTCTTC	CASSQERAPRIGGEQFF
TRBV4-1	.	TRBJ1-1	.	TGCGCCAGCAGCCATCCCGGTAGAACTGAAGCTTTCTTT	CASSHPGRTEAFF
TRBV5-8	TRBD1	TRBJ2-7	.	TGTGCCAGCAGCTTGCGATGGACAGGTAGCTCCTACGAGCAGTACTTC	CASSLRWTGSSYEQYF
TRBV5-1	.	TRBJ2-3	.	TGCGCCAGCAGCTCAGGGGCCGGGAAAGGCACAGATACGCAGTATTTT	CASSSGAGKGTDTQYF
TRBV2	TRBD2	TRBJ2-1	.	TGTGCCAGCAGTGCCAGACTAGCCACCAATGAGCAGTTCTTC	CASSARLATNEQFF
TRBV28	TRBD1	TRBJ1-5	.	TGTGCCAGCAGTTCGAGACAGGGGCCGGACAATCAGCCCCAGCATTTT	CASSSRQGPDNQPQHF
TRBV4-1	TRBD1	TRBJ1-2	.	TGCGCCAGCAGCCCTGGGGGACAGGGGAGTGGCTACACCTTC	CASSPGGQGSGYTF
TRBV14	.	TRBJ2-5	.	TGTGCCAGCAGCCAAGATATCGGGGGACGAGGGGAGACCCAGTACTTC	CASSQDIGGRGETQYF
TRBV28	TRBD2	TRBJ2-7	.	TGTGCCAGCAGTTTATCCCGTAGCGGGAGCAAGTACGAGCAGTACTTC	CASSLSRSGSKYEQYF
TRBV19	TRBD1	TRBJ1-1	few	TGTGCCAGTACCCGGGACAGGCCCCCCGAGGCTTTCTTT	CASTRDRPPEAFF
TRBV19	TRBD1	TRBJ2-1	.	TGTGCCAGTAGTATAGGGACAGGGCAGGGGAGCCGCAATGAGCAGTTCTTC	CASSIGTGQGSRNEQFF
TRBV18	TRBD1	TRBJ2-5	.	TGTGCCAGCTCACCGATACAGGGGGGTTCCCAAGAGACCCAGTACTTC	CASSPIQGGSQETQYF
TRBV28	.	TRBJ2-7	.	TGTGCCAGCGACCCGGGTGCCTCCTACGAGCAGTACTTC	CASDPGASYEQYF